This record covers a single TCR beta chain. Its antigen is currently not known. No much larger clone exists at a distance of one base, and base qualities are not known. The donors were healthy, HIV-negative adults with no recently reported acute infections or vaccinations. Every donor was a Caucasian adult living in Nashville, Tennessee, USA. CD8 memory samples were composed of magnetically selected CD45RO+ cells combined with CCR7-negative CD45RA+ effector memory (TemRA) cells. Blood was collected by leukapheresis, and PBMCs were isolated by Ficoll-Histopaque density gradient centrifugation and then cryopreserved in liquid nitrogen vapor phase. Analytical flow cytometry was used to check the purity and quantity of every magnetically sorted T cell population. From each sorted fraction, genomic DNA was isolated and quantified by UV absorbance on a Nanodrop 2000c. The entry originates in a study of shared clonotypes between healthy human individuals (dated by TCRdb to 2019 to 2021). Looking at the study overall: The cohort included a few men and a couple of women between 18 and 49 years of age. For each donor, CD4 naive and CD4 memory were each run on three plates, CD8 naive on two plates, and CD8 memory on one plate. To increase sequencing depth and limit assay-specific biases, TCR repertoire library preparation and sequencing were carried out by different laboratories using diverse techniques. Between about 0.85 and 9.5 billion PBMCs per donor were obtained by leukapheresis. The study deeply sequenced blood TCR repertoires of about five healthy adults to estimate repertoire size and the extent of clonotype sharing between individuals. Study-level results and caveats: Naive subsets generally had larger estimated clonotype richness than memory subsets did. Across several donors, around 5% of naive CD4, roughly 3.4% of naive CD8, 2.3% of memory CD4, and 0.4% of memory CD8 clonotypes were shared. Pairwise subsampling led to the expectation that sequencing depth would affect the degree of clonotype sharing among donors. The genetic and exposure-history diversity represented was limited by the small number of donors. Incomplete sequencing was indicated by rarefaction of sorted-subset datasets, despite the large sequencing depth. Sampling was limited to blood, and TCR repertoires in tissue likely differ from TCR repertoires in blood. Clonotypes shared by all four sorted-subset donors showed higher generation probabilities than non-shared clonotypes.

Using the deep immunoSEQ assay, TCR CDR3 regions were amplified from genomic DNA by multiplex PCR. Genomic DNA extracted from each cell subset was distributed evenly over all wells of several immunoSEQ 96-well plates, and each plate served as one replicate. For sorted subsets, roughly 190 ng of genomic DNA, equivalent to about 30,000 T cell genomes, went into each replicate PCR. Purified libraries were measured with a Qubit 3.0 fluorometer, size-checked on a Bioanalyzer 2100, and measured again with the KAPA Library Quantification kit. A separate single-read 150-cycle Illumina NextSeq 550 flow cell was used to sequence each immunoSEQ 96-well plate. Under the source paper's analysis protocol: Because the immunoSEQ output included only junctional sequences and no quality scores, the filtering could not be the same as the filtering used for full-length reads. To assign V/J genes and CDR3, sequences were annotated using PyIR, a Python wrapper for IgBLAST v1.9, with IMGT germline references. Any read was removed if the V/J assignment was weak (E-value above 1e-6), the CDR3 was missing, or the read contained stop codons, out-of-frame junctions, or ambiguous translated residues. V3J clonotypes were defined as sequences sharing an identical inferred V gene, J gene, and CDR3 amino acid sequence. The percentage overlap between two repertoires was calculated by dividing the number of shared unique clonotypes by the size of the smaller repertoire. RTK rarefaction, the Chao1 estimator, and Recon v2.1 estimates of unobserved clonotypes were used to assess repertoire richness. Generation probabilities were computed with OLGA for all TCRbeta clonotypes obtained by the gDNA method from several donors. TCRdb took this table from immuneACCESS and kept in-frame rearrangements with V and J called. Such tables lack part of the clones; where checked against another copy, unresolved V genes explain under half of the gap, and the rest is unexplained. The V and J calls and clone size come from that table; D and trimming were worked out from the DNA. This sample gives some 700,000 clones in total; roughly 91% of them show up just once. Jointly, the top ten make up 30% to 35% of the sample.

Sequenced sample: memory CD8+ T cells from PBMCs. The label giving this sample's cell subset or site can be read as: CD45RO+ cells pooled with CCR7-negative TemRA cells. The source of this sequence is a man aged 18 to 30 in good health. Some clones in this sample may be carry-over from other donors' samples.

At the DNA level, the sequence is TGCAGCGCCACGGACGGATTCTACGAGCAGTACTTC. This translates into CSATDGFYEQYF. The chain uses TRBV29-1 and TRBJ2-5, with the D gene not clear enough to name. Matching the DNA end better, TRBJ2-7 makes the J call doubtful. From a lookup of the germline V gene, CDR1 and CDR2 are SQVTM and ANQGSEA. The cysteine opens and the phenylalanine closes a CDR3 of 12 amino acids. The retained sequence is limited to the CDR3, 36 bases, with the frame set at the first base.